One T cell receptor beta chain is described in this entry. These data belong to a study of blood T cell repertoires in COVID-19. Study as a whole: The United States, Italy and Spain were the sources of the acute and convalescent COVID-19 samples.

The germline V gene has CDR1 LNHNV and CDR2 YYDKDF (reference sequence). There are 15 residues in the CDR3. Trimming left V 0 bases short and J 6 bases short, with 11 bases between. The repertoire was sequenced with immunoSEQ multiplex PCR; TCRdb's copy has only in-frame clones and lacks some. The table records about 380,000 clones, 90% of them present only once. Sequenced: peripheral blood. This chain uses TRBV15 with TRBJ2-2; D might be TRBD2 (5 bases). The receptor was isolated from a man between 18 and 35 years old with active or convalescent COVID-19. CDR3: CATSRDRVRAGELFF. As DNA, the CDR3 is TGTGCCACCAGCAGAGATCGGGTGAGGGCCGGGGAGCTGTTTTTT.